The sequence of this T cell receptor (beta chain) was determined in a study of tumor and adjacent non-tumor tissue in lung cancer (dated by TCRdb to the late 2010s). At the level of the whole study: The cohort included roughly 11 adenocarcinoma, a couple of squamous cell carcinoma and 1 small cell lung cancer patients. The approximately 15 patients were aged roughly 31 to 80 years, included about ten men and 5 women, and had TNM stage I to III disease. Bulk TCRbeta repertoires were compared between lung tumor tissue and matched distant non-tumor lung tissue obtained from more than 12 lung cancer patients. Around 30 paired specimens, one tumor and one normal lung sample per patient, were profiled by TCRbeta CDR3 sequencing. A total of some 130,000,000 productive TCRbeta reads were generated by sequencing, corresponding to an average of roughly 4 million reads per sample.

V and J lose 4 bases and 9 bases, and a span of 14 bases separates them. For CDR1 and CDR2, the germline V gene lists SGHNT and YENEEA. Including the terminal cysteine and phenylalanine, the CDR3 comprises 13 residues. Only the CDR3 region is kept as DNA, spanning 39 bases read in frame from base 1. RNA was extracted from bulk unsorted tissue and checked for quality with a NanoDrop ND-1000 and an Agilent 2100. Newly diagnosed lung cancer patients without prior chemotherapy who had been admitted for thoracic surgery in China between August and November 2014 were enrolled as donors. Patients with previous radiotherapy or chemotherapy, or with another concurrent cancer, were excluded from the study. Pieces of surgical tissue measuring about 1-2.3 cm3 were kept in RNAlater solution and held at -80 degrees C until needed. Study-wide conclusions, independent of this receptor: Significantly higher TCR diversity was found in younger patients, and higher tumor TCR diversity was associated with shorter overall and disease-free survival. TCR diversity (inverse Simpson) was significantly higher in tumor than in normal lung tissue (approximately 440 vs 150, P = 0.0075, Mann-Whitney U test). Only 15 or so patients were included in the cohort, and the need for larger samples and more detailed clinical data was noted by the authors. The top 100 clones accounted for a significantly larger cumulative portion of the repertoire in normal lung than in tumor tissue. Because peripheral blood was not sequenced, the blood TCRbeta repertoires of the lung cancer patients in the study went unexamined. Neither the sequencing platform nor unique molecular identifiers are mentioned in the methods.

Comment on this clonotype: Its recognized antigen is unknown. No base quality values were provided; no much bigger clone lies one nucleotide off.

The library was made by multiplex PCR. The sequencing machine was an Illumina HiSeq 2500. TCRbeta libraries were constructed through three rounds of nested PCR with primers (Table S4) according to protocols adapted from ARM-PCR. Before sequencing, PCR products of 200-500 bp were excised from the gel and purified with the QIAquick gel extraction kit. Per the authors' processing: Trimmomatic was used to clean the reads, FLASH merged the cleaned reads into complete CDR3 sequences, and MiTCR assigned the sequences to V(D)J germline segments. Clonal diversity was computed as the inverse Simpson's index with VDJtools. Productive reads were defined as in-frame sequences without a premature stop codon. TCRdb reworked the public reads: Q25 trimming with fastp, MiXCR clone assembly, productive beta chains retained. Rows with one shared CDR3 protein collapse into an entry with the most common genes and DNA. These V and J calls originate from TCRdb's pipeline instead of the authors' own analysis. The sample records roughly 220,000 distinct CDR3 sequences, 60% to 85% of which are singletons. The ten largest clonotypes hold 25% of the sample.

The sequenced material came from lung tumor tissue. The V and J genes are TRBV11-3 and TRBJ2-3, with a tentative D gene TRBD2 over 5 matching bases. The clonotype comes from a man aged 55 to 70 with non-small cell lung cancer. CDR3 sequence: CASSSTIMDTQYF. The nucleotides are TGTGCCAGCAGCTCGACTATTATGGACACGCAGTATTTT.